This TCR beta chain was identified in a study of Ad26.COV2.S vaccination and SARS-CoV-2 variants. Profiled with immunoSEQ multiplex PCR; TCRdb holds only in-frame clones, not every one. The sample shows 400,000 to 450,000 clones, over 80% of them seen only once. The study's findings and limits: Comparable non-spike TCR breadth was observed in vaccine and placebo recipients.

Regarding this clone: What it recognizes is unknown. This specimen includes other DNA sequences encoding the same CDR3.

The treatment is: about 20 received Ad26.COV2.S at low or high dose, single or two shots; roughly five received placebo; per-sample allocation not given. All samples were drawn on day 63, counting from the first vaccine or placebo injection. This person who donated was an adult of 18-55 years in Boston. CDR3 size: 13 residues. V shed 0 bases and J shed 3 bases, with 6 bases lying between them. Looked up from germline, CDR1 is SGHRS and CDR2 is YFSETQ. The chain employs TRBV5-1 and TRBJ1-1; D remains unclear. The clonotype was recovered from a person aged 18 to 59 who received the Ad26.COV2.S COVID-19 vaccine or a placebo. The sequences come from peripheral blood, collected in a trial of Ad26.COV2.S vaccine versus placebo. CDR3 in DNA: TGCGCCAGCAGCTTGGGGGGAGACACTGAAGCTTTCTTT. Translation: CASSLGGDTEAFF.